The T cell receptor (beta chain) described here comes from a study of T cells in Graves' hyperthyroidism and ophthalmopathy. This clonotype has only one observation. Its cognate antigen is unknown. Germline V gene data show CDR1 as DFQATT and CDR2 as SNEGSKA (reference sequence). Between the trimmed V and J ends, which lost 0 bases and 1 base, there was a span of 9 bases. The CDR3 is 14 amino acids. What was amplified from RNA transcripts were TCR beta CDR3 regions. HTBI primers were employed in a first-round RT-PCR of the TCR CDR3. TCRdb reprocessed the multiplex PCR reads via MiXCR and lists one record per CDR3 protein. The sample shows 270,000 or so distinct CDR3 sequences, around 25% of them seen only once. With a duration under 2 months, the hyperthyroidism was newly diagnosed in patients aged 18 to 65. Ahead of any ophthalmopathy symptoms, the blood sample was obtained at the first diagnosis of hyperthyroidism.

Study outcomes and limitations: The model identified upcoming ophthalmopathy a median around 7.1 months ahead of onset. In the blood, most expanded thyroid clonotypes above 0.001 appeared as well.

This TCR was recovered from a man aged 40-50 years with Graves' hyperthyroidism that later progressed to Graves' ophthalmopathy. The specimen sequenced was blood. The V and J genes are TRBV20-1 and TRBJ1-1; D is unclear. The CDR3 nucleotides read TGCAGTGCTAGAGATAGGATCTCGAACACTGAAGCTTTCTTT. Encoded protein: CSARDRISNTEAFF.